The count of the clone carrying this T cell receptor beta chain is one. The study ran its PCR with 60 Vbeta and 13 Jbeta primers. The repertoire was sequenced with immunoSEQ multiplex PCR; TCRdb's copy has only in-frame clones and lacks some. The sample includes fewer than 250,000 clones, 65% to 85% of them seen just once. Trimming shortened V by 0 bases and J by 7 bases, and 7 bases separated the two germline ends. The germline CDR1 and CDR2 sequences are SGHDT and YYEEEE. This CDR3 spans 12 amino acids. This entry comes from a study of cytomegalovirus exposure and HLA in healthy donors. This TCR came from a man aged 18-30 years in good health and CMV-seronegative. Sequencing was done on a sample of PBMCs. This sequence joins TRBV5-6 and TRBJ1-1; no reliable D call. The CDR3 DNA is TGTGCCAGCAGCTTGGGACGCGGTGAAGCTTTCTTT. Its translation: CASSLGRGEAFF. The entire variable domain, with the rest obtained from reference TRBV5-6 and TRBJ1-1, is as follows: DAGVTQSPTHLIKTRGQQVTLRCSPKSGHDTVSWYQQALGQGPQFIFQYYEEEERQRGNFPDRFSGHQFPNYSSELNVNALLLGDSALYLCASSLGRGEAFFGQGTRLTVV.